One sample yielded the 19 T cell receptor beta chains listed below, sequenced in a study of shared clonotypes between healthy human individuals. CD45RO-negative cells were positively selected for CCR7, leaving out terminally differentiated effector memory CD45RA+ cells. Here immunoSEQ multiplex PCR was the method, and the copy in TCRdb shows in-frame clones only, minus some. Found here are approximately 1.9 million clones, 93% of them singletons; the top ten hold more than 1.5%. Sequencing was done on a sample of naive CD8+ T cells from PBMCs. The receptor source for this set is a man younger than 35 in good health. Some clones in this sample may be carry-over from other donors' samples.

The J gene is TRBJ2-3, the V gene TRBV28; D is undetermined. Trimming pared 4 bases from V and 4 bases from J, leaving 9 bases between. The CDR3 covers 13 residues. In germline, CDR1 is MDHEN, CDR2 SYDVKM. DNA for the CDR3: TGTGCCAGCAGTTCCCTACCTGCAGATACGCAGTATTTT. This gives the protein CASSSLPADTQYF.

The chain has TRBV4-1 and TRBJ2-1; 7 bases are shared with TRBD1. This CDR3 is built from 18 residues. Germline trimming cut 5 bases from V and 0 bases from J; bases unmatched to any gene: 13. Germline values: CDR1 MGHRA, CDR2 YSYEKL. The CDR3 coding sequence is TGCGCCAGCAGCGTATCCAGGGGGAGAATTTCCTCCTACAATGAGCAGTTCTTC. Amino acids: CASSVSRGRISSYNEQFF.

This chain joins TRBV7-9 and TRBJ2-4; weak D call: TRBD1 (5 bases). V was trimmed by 1 base and J by 0 bases, leaving 13 bases between them. The CDR3 sequence is 17 residues long. Germline V gene lookup returns CDR1 SEHNR and CDR2 FQNEAQ (reference sequence). In nucleotides, the CDR3 is TGTGCCAGCAGCTTAGGTAGTGAAGGGGTAGCCAAAAACATTCAGTACTTC. Its translation is CASSLGSEGVAKNIQYF.

This sequence joins TRBV29-1 and TRBJ2-7; perhaps TRBD1 as D (6 bases). Germline V gene sequence: CDR1 SQVTM, CDR2 ANQGSEA. V dropped 7 bases and J dropped 2 bases, with 15 bases sitting between them. CDR3 length: 13 amino acids. In DNA, the CDR3 is TGCAGCGCCGCGGACAGCCCTCCCTACGAGCAGTACTTC. Translation gives CSAADSPPYEQYF.

This rearrangement joins TRBV10-3 to TRBJ2-1, with 9 bases lining up with TRBD2. CDR3 length: 16 residues. The germline CDR1 and CDR2 sequences are ENHRY and SYGVKD. Germline trimming cut 5 bases from V and 2 bases from J; bases unmatched to any gene: 7. In DNA form, the CDR3 reads TGTGCCATCAGTTACTCTAGCGGGGCTACCTACAATGAGCAGTTCTTC. Amino acids: CAISYSSGATYNEQFF.

The chain is built from TRBV28 and TRBJ1-1; D call uncertain. From germline, CDR1 is MDHEN and CDR2 SYDVKM. V gave up 3 bases and J gave up 6 bases, with 11 bases separating them. CDR3 size: 13 residues. CDR3 loop: CASSFQEAPEAFF. The CDR3 bases are TGTGCCAGCAGTTTTCAGGAGGCCCCTGAAGCTTTCTTT.

The genes are TRBV4-2 and TRBJ2-3; D perhaps matches TRBD2 (5 bases). This CDR3 is 14 amino acids long. The V end was cut by 0 bases, the J end by 5 bases, with 9 bases between. The germline gives CDR1 LGHNA, CDR2 YNFKEQ. The CDR3, as DNA: TGTGCCAGCAGCCAAGAGCGGGCCCGAGATACGCAGTATTTT. As protein: CASSQERARDTQYF.

Only one count was recorded for this clone. The chain joins TRBV19 to TRBJ1-2, with D perhaps TRBD1 (6 bases). The CDR3 length is 17 residues. Germline assignment: CDR1 LNHDA and CDR2 SQIVND (reference sequence). V lost 7 bases and J 6 bases, leaving 27 bases between the germline ends. CDR3 amino acids: CASTPNPQGPARNGYTF. CDR3 DNA sequence: TGTGCCAGTACCCCAAACCCCCAGGGGCCGGCGCGGAATGGCTACACCTTC. Full variable domain (remainder filled in from reference TRBV19 and TRBJ1-2): DGGITQSPKYLFRKEGQNVTLSCEQNLNHDAMYWYRQDPGQGLRLIYYSQIVNDFQKGDIAEGYSVSREKKESFPLTVTSAQKNPTAFYLCASTPNPQGPARNGYTFGSGTRLTVV.

The table lists this clone with many counts. The chain has TRBV9 and TRBJ2-1, with D tentatively TRBD2 (5 bases). From germline, CDR1 is SGDLS and CDR2 YYNGEE. The CDR3 loop spans 17 amino acids. Trimming removed 4 bases from V and 1 base from J, with 18 bases in between. CDR3 in DNA: TGTGCCAGCAGCTCCCGACTGGTAGCGTTGTCCTACAATGAGCAGTTCTTC. Amino acid sequence: CASSSRLVALSYNEQFF. Full variable domain (missing parts from reference TRBV9 and TRBJ2-1): DSGVTQTPKHLITATGQRVTLRCSPRSGDLSVYWYQQSLDQGLQFLIQYYNGEERAKGNILERFSAQQFPDLHSELNLSSLELGDSALYFCASSSRLVALSYNEQFFGPGTRLTVL.

CDR3 coding DNA: TGTGCCAGCAGCCGTGGCGCAGCCCAGCAATTTAAGAACACTGAAGCTTTCTTT. It codes for CASSRGAAQQFKNTEAFF. The chain carries TRBV14 and TRBJ1-1; no reliable D call. CDR1 and CDR2 from the germline V gene are SGHDN and FVKESK. There are 18 residues in the CDR3. V was cut by 4 bases and J by 1 base, with 22 bases left in between.

The rearrangement uses TRBV29-1 and TRBJ2-7; D uncertain. The germline V gene encodes CDR1 SQVTM and CDR2 ANQGSEA. The CDR3 is 14 residues long. V dropped 3 bases and J dropped 2 bases, with 14 bases sitting between them. CDR3 in amino acids: CSVESTLKPYEQYF. CDR3 sequence (DNA): TGCAGCGTTGAGTCGACACTCAAACCCTACGAGCAGTACTTC.

V usage is TRBV11-2 and J usage is TRBJ2-7; D not certain. Germline CDR1 is SGHAT and CDR2 is FQNNGV. The CDR3 spans 16 residues. The V end lost 5 bases, the J end lost 2 bases, and 19 bases lay between the germline ends. CDR3 coding DNA: TGTGCCAGCAGCCGGTTGGTAAGGGATATTACCTACGAGCAGTACTTC. Its translation: CASSRLVRDITYEQYF.

The sample holds one count of this clone. The same CDR3 arises from other DNA sequences in this sample as well. The J gene is TRBJ2-1, the V gene TRBV9, with D unclear. This CDR3 is built from 13 residues. V lost 0 bases, J lost 6 bases, and 7 bases lay in between. Per the germline V gene, CDR1 is SGDLS and CDR2 is YYNGEE. The CDR3 sequence: CASSVGGVNEQFF. In nucleotides, the CDR3 is TGTGCCAGCAGCGTAGGTGGCGTCAATGAGCAGTTCTTC.

This clone appeared once. The chain joins TRBV9 to TRBJ2-1; 10 bases fit TRBD2. J gave up 1 base and V 6 bases, and 4 bases lay outside the gene matches. The CDR3 is 15 amino acids. Per germline, CDR1 SGDLS and CDR2 YYNGEE. Written as DNA, the CDR3 is TGTGCCAGCACCGCTAGCGGGAGTTCCTACAATGAGCAGTTCTTC. It codes for CASTASGSSYNEQFF.

V is TRBV11-3 and J is TRBJ2-5; no definite D call. The germline V gene encodes CDR1 SGHNT and CDR2 YENEEA. The V end lost 3 bases, the J end lost 2 bases, and 7 bases lay between the germline ends. The length of the CDR3 is 13 residues. This CDR3 is CASSFGRQETQYF. The CDR3 bases are TGTGCCAGCAGCTTCGGACGGCAAGAGACCCAGTACTTC.

J is TRBJ2-1 and V is TRBV5-8; no clear D gene. Germline V gives CDR1 SGHTS, CDR2 YDEGEE. V was clipped by 4 bases and J by 5 bases, with 10 bases between them. The CDR3 sequence is 13 residues long. The CDR3 region is CASSPFDHNEQFF. The CDR3 DNA reads as TGTGCCAGCAGCCCCTTCGACCACAATGAGCAGTTCTTC.

The genes are TRBV28 and TRBJ2-7, with 11 bases lining up with TRBD2. Germline V gene sequence: CDR1 MDHEN, CDR2 SYDVKM. V trimming: 2 bases; J trimming: 2 bases; junction bases outside the gene matches: 2. The CDR3 is made up of 15 amino acids. Written as DNA, the CDR3 is TGTGCCAGCAGTTTACTGACTAGCGGGACCTACGAGCAGTACTTC. Amino acid sequence: CASSLLTSGTYEQYF.

This clone has a handful of counts. This sequence joins TRBV27 and TRBJ1-3, with a possible D match to TRBD1 (5 bases). The CDR3 is 13 amino acids. Trimming left V 6 bases short and J 2 bases short, with 8 bases between. Germline assignment: CDR1 MNHEY and CDR2 SMNVEV (reference sequence). The CDR3 spells CASSGTAGNTIYF. The CDR3 nucleotides read TGTGCCAGCAGCGGGACGGCTGGAAACACCATATATTTT.

The chain employs TRBV6-4 and TRBJ2-3; D not certain. The CDR3 runs 13 residues. Germline-derived CDR1 and CDR2 are MRHNA and SNTAGT. V lost 4 bases to trimming and J lost 4 bases, with 9 bases between them. The CDR3 DNA reads as TGTGCCAGCAGTGTCAGGCAGGCAGATACGCAGTATTTT. Its translation: CASSVRQADTQYF.